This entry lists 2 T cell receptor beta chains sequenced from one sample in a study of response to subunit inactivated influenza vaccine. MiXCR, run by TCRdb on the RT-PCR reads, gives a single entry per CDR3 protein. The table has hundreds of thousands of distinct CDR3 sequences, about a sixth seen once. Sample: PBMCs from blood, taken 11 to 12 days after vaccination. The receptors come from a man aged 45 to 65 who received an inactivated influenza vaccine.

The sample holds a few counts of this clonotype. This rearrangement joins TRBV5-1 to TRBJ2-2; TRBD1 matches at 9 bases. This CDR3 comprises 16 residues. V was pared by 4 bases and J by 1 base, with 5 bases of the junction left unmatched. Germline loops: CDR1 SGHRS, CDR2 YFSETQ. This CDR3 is CASSPGTGLNTGELFF. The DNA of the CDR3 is TGCGCCAGCAGCCCAGGGACAGGGCTGAACACCGGGGAGCTGTTTTTT.

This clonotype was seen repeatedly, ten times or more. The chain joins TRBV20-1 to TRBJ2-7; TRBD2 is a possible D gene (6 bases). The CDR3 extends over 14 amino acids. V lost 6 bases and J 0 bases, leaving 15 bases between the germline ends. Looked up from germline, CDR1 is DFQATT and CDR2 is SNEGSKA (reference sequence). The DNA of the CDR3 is TGCAGTGCCAGCCTAGCGAGGAGCTCCTACGAGCAGTACTTC. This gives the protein CSASLARSSYEQYF.